These 11 T cell receptor beta chains were all obtained from the same sample, sequenced in a study of blood T cell repertoires in COVID-19. The data were produced by immunoSEQ multiplex PCR, yet TCRdb's version contains in-frame clones alone and is incomplete. Of 140,000 to 150,000 clones detected, 75% to 90% appear once; the ten largest clones hold over 9%. The specimen sequenced was PBMCs or T cells enriched from blood (not recorded which). The receptors derive from a man aged 55 to 69 who had recovered from COVID-19.

The V and J genes are TRBV7-9 and TRBJ1-2; 8 bases are shared with TRBD1. With 1 base clipped from V and 2 bases from J, the junction kept 6 bases outside the gene matches. Germline V gene sequence: CDR1 SEHNR, CDR2 FQNEAQ (reference sequence). The CDR3 is 16 amino acids. The CDR3 DNA sequence: TGTGCCAGCAGCTTAGGTTTGGGGACAGGAAACTATGGCTACACCTTC. Translated, it gives CASSLGLGTGNYGYTF.

The chain links TRBV7-8 to TRBJ2-7; a weak D match, TRBD1 (6 bases). CDR3 length: 14 residues. Between the trimmed V and J ends, which lost 5 bases and 3 bases, there was a span of 14 bases. CDR1 is SGHVS, CDR2 FQNEAQ, per germline. CDR3 sequence reads: CASSPGAMNYEQYF. CDR3 nucleotides: TGTGCCAGCAGCCCAGGGGCGATGAACTACGAGCAGTACTTC.

Details on this clone: The sample holds other DNA sequences that translate to the same CDR3. J is TRBJ2-7 and V is TRBV6-1; no clear D. Trimming shortened V by 3 bases and J by 4 bases, and 4 bases separated the two germline ends. In germline, CDR1 is MNHNS, CDR2 SASEGT. This CDR3 has 11 amino acids. As DNA, the CDR3 is TGTGCCAGCAGTGACAGTTACGAGCAGTACTTC. Amino acids: CASSDSYEQYF.

The J gene is TRBJ2-7, the V gene TRBV9, with TRBD1 as a possible D gene (5 bases). Trimming took off 0 bases at V and 1 base at J, with 11 bases between the two ends. Germline V gene data show CDR1 as SGDLS and CDR2 as YYNGEE. This CDR3 is 15 amino acids long. This CDR3 reads CASSVAPAGSYEQYF. As DNA, the CDR3 is TGTGCCAGCAGCGTAGCCCCGGCAGGGTCCTACGAGCAGTACTTC.

The V gene is TRBV28, the J gene TRBJ1-2; no clear D gene. The CDR3 is made up of 12 amino acids. V lost 3 bases to trimming and J lost 5 bases, with 7 bases between them. Germline V gene data show CDR1 as MDHEN and CDR2 as SYDVKM. DNA for the CDR3: TGTGCCAGCAGTTTTATGGAGTATGGCTACACCTTC. Translation gives CASSFMEYGYTF.

J is TRBJ2-1 and V is TRBV7-3; TRBD2 aligns across 7 bases. Looked up from germline, CDR1 is SGHTA and CDR2 is FQGTGA. With V trimmed by 8 bases and J by 7 bases, 8 bases remained unmatched. This CDR3 spans 13 amino acids. The CDR3 DNA follows: TGTGCCAGCTCCTTCGGGACTACAAATGAGCAGTTCTTC. Translating it yields CASSFGTTNEQFF.

CDR3 DNA sequence: TGTGCCACTTCGGGACTAGCCGACAATGAGCAGTTCTTC. Residues: CATSGLADNEQFF. The genes are TRBV2 and TRBJ2-1, with TRBD2 identical over 9 bases. The junction had 6 bases not matched to a gene; V was cut back by 10 bases and J by 5 bases. There are 13 residues in the CDR3. CDR1 SNHLY and CDR2 FYNNEI come from the germline V gene.

This chain joins TRBV15 and TRBJ2-7; 8 bases fit TRBD1. This CDR3 region has 13 residues. Germline values: CDR1 LNHNV, CDR2 YYDKDF (reference sequence). V shed 3 bases and J 4 bases; nucleotides not matched to a gene: 2. CDR3 amino acids: CATSRRQGYEQYF. The CDR3 region has the DNA TGTGCCACCAGCAGGAGACAGGGGTACGAGCAGTACTTC.

This clone was observed a few times. The V gene is TRBV24-1, the J gene TRBJ1-4, with 8 positions matching TRBD1. The CDR3 is made up of 16 amino acids. With V trimmed by 2 bases and J by 8 bases, 9 bases remained unmatched. Germline CDR1 and CDR2: KGHDR and SFDVKD. The CDR3 nucleotides are TGTGCCACCAGTGATTCTGGACAGGGCGGAGGGGAAAAACTGTTTTTT. Amino acids: CATSDSGQGGGEKLFF.

The V gene is TRBV28, the J gene TRBJ2-7, with D perhaps TRBD2 (5 bases). CDR1 and CDR2 from the germline V gene are MDHEN and SYDVKM. V was cut by 7 bases and J by 2 bases, with 12 bases left in between. The CDR3 sequence is 13 residues long. The CDR3 here is CASNSGVPYEQYF. The DNA for the CDR3 is TGTGCCAGCAATTCCGGGGTTCCCTACGAGCAGTACTTC.

A few counts support this clone. This chain joins TRBV2 and TRBJ2-7, with a tentative D call TRBD2 (6 bases). The CDR3 runs to 12 residues. From germline, CDR1 is SNHLY and CDR2 FYNNEI. The germline V and J ends were trimmed by 7 bases and 7 bases, with 14 bases remaining between them. The CDR3: CASNLLAGEQYF. DNA of the CDR3: TGTGCCAGCAACCTACTAGCTGGTGAGCAGTACTTC.